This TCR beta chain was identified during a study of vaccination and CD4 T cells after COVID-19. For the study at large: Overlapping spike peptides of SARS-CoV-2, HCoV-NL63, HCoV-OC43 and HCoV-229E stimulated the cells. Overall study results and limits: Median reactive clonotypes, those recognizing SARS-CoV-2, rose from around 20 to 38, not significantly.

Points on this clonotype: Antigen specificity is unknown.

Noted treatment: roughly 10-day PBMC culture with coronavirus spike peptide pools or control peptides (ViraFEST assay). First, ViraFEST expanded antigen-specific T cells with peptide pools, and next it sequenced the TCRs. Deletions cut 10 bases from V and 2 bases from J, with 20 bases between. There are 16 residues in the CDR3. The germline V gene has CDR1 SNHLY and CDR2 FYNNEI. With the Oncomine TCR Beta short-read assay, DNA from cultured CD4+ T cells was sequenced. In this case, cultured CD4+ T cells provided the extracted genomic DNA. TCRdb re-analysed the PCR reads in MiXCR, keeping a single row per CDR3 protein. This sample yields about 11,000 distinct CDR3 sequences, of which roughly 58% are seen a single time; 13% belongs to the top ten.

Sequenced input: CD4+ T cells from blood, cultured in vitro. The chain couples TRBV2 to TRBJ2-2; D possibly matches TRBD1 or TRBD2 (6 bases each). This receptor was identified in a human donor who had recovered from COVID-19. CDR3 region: CATQWQGTSNTGELFF. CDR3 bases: TGTGCCACCCAGTGGCAGGGGACTTCCAACACCGGGGAGCTGTTTTTT.